Shown below are 6 T cell receptor beta chains from a single sample sequenced in a study of CD8+CD57+ T cells in acquired aplastic anemia. Using genomic DNA as the template, TCR beta VDJ and CDR3 profiling was carried out. TCRdb re-called the reads through MiXCR, storing one row per CDR3 protein. The sample comprises 110,000 or so distinct CDR3 sequences, approximately 49% of which are singletons, and 25% to 35% rests with the top ten. Sequences were obtained from sorted CD4+, CD8+, or CD8+CD57+ T cells (not recorded which) from PBMCs. The receptor source for this set is a human donor in good health, serving as a control.

The CDR3 is CASSAPPSSGNTIYF. The CDR3 DNA follows: TGTGCCAGCAGCGCTCCCCCTAGCTCTGGAAACACCATATATTTT. This chain connects TRBV9 to TRBJ1-3; no definite D call. From germline, CDR1 is SGDLS and CDR2 YYNGEE. Trimming pared 3 bases from V and 0 bases from J, leaving 10 bases between. CDR3 length equals 15 residues. Drawing the rest from reference TRBV9 and TRBJ1-3, the complete variable domain is DSGVTQTPKHLITATGQRVTLRCSPRSGDLSVYWYQQSLDQGLQFLIQYYNGEERAKGNILERFSAQQFPDLHSELNLSSLELGDSALYFCASSAPPSSGNTIYFGEGSWLTVV.

This clonotype was recorded many times. The V and J genes are TRBV5-5 and TRBJ2-3, with 7 bases fitting TRBD2. J gave up 1 base and V 0 bases, and 2 bases lay outside the gene matches. This CDR3 comprises 15 residues. Germline V gives CDR1 SGHKS, CDR2 YYEKEE (reference sequence). In DNA form, the CDR3 reads TGTGCCAGCAGCTTGGGGGGGGGAGGCACAGATACGCAGTATTTT. Translation: CASSLGGGGTDTQYF. The full variable domain, with the rest looked up from reference TRBV5-5 and TRBJ2-3, is DAGVTQSPTHLIKTRGQQVTLRCSPISGHKSVSWYQQVLGQGPQFIFQYYEKEERGRGNFPDRFSARQFPNYSSELNVNALLLGDSALYLCASSLGGGGTDTQYFGPGTRLTVL.

The CDR3 loop reads CSVERAGGSNEQFF. DNA of the CDR3: TGCAGCGTTGAACGGGCGGGGGGATCCAATGAGCAGTTCTTC. The chain has TRBV29-1 and TRBJ2-1, with 8 positions matching TRBD2. This CDR3 has 14 residues. CDR1 is SQVTM, CDR2 ANQGSEA, per germline. Trimming at V came to 2 bases and at J to 6 bases, leaving 6 bases not matched to a gene.

The chain employs TRBV15 and TRBJ2-6; 10 positions match TRBD1. The CDR3 covers 16 residues. Germline loops: CDR1 LNHNV, CDR2 YYDKDF (reference sequence). V lost 3 bases to trimming and J lost 4 bases; unmatched junction nucleotides: 3. CDR3 region: CATSRGQGFGANVLTF. The DNA of the CDR3 is TGTGCCACCAGCAGGGGACAGGGGTTCGGGGCCAACGTCCTGACTTTC.

This clonotype was picked up a small number of times. The chain employs TRBV7-8 and TRBJ2-5; D not certain. CDR1 and CDR2 from the germline V gene are SGHVS and FQNEAQ. Trimming cost V 4 bases and J 1 base, with 10 bases left between them. The CDR3 is 14 amino acids. In nucleotides, the CDR3 is TGTGCCAGCAGCTCTCTAGGGCCCCAAGAGACCCAGTACTTC. The encoded protein is CASSSLGPQETQYF. The full variable domain, completed using reference TRBV7-8 and TRBJ2-5, is GAGVSQSPRYKVAKRGQDVALRCDPISGHVSLFWYQQALGQGPEFLTYFQNEAQLDKSGLPSDRFFAERPEGSVSTLKIQRTQQEDSAVYLCASSSLGPQETQYFGPGTRLLVL.

This clonotype was counted ten times or more. The V and J genes are TRBV12-3 or TRBV12-4 and TRBJ2-7; 9 bases fit TRBD1. The CDR3 has 15 residues. After removal of 2 bases from V and 0 bases from J, the junction contained 2 bases not matched to a gene. The CDR3 coding sequence is TGTGCCAGCAGTTTAAAGGGACAGGGCTCCTACGAGCAGTACTTC. Translation gives CASSLKGQGSYEQYF.